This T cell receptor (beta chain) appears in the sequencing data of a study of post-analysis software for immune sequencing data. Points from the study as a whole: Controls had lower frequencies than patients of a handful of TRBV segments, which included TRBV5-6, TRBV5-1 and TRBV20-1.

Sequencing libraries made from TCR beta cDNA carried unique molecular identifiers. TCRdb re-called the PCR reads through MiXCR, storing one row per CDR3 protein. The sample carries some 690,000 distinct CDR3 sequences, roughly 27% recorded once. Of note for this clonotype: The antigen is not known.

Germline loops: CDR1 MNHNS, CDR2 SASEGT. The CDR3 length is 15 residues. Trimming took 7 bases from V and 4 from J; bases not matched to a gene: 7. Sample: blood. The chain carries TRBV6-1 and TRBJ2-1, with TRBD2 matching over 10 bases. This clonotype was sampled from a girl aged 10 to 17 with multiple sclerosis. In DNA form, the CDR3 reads TGTGCCAGCATTGTGAGCGGGGGGGCTTACAATGAGCAGTTCTTC. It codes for CASIVSGGAYNEQFF.